The 17 T cell receptor beta chains presented below share a single source sample, sequenced in a study of regulatory T cells in long-lasting Graves disease. Researchers made TCR beta libraries by using iRepertoire HTBI primers and running Arm-PCR on CDR3 regions. In TCRdb, the multiplex PCR reads were re-called with MiXCR into one record per CDR3 protein. The data contain about 470,000 distinct CDR3 sequences, roughly 21% of them seen just once; the ten biggest clones take up roughly 7%. Indicated time point: persistent/refractory GD, antithyroid drugs over 5 years with positive TRAb. TCR sequences were obtained from RNA taken from PBMCs. Sequenced material: peripheral blood mononuclear cells (PBMCs), taken when the disease was refractory, from a patient treated with antithyroid drugs. The origin of the receptors is a female donor with Graves disease.

This clonotype was counted only a few times. The gene calls are TRBV5-1 and TRBJ1-2; D gene ambiguous. CDR3 length equals 14 residues. V gave up 0 bases and J gave up 8 bases, with 14 bases separating them. Germline loops: CDR1 SGHRS, CDR2 YFSETQ. The CDR3 nucleotides read TGCGCCAGCAGCTTGGAAGCAAGGGTCTACGGCTACACCTTC. It is translated as CASSLEARVYGYTF. Supplemented by reference TRBV5-1 and TRBJ1-2, the full variable domain reads KAGVTQTPRYLIKTRGQQVTLSCSPISGHRSVSWYQQTPGQGLQFLFEYFSETQRNKGNFPGRFSGRQFSNSRSEMNVSTLELGDSALYLCASSLEARVYGYTFGSGTRLTVV.

V gene TRBV5-5 combines with J gene TRBJ2-3; 13 bases fit TRBD2. Unmatched junction bases numbered 8, after V lost 6 bases and J lost 1 base. CDR1 and CDR2 (germline): SGHKS, YYEKEE (reference sequence). This CDR3 is built from 17 residues. As DNA, the CDR3 is TGTGCCAGCACCCCGACTAGCGGGGGGTACCGCACAGATACGCAGTATTTT. Amino acids: CASTPTSGGYRTDTQYF.

The genes are TRBV20-1 and TRBJ2-7; 12 nucleotides line up with TRBD2. The germline V gene encodes CDR1 DFQATT and CDR2 SNEGSKA (reference sequence). With V trimmed by 2 bases and J by 5 bases, 10 bases remained unmatched. The CDR3 is made up of 16 amino acids. This CDR3 is CSARKKGGLAGNEQYF. The CDR3 nucleotides are TGCAGTGCTAGAAAAAAGGGAGGACTAGCGGGGAACGAGCAGTACTTC.

The sample holds a few counts of this clonotype. The chain combines TRBV20-1 with TRBJ1-4; D not certain. In germline, CDR1 is DFQATT, CDR2 SNEGSKA (reference sequence). Trimming left V 0 bases short and J 3 bases short, with 17 bases between. The CDR3 covers 17 residues. The CDR3 nucleotides are TGCAGTGCTAGAGACCCTGGGTTGGAGCTGGCTAATGAAAAACTGTTTTTT. As protein: CSARDPGLELANEKLFF.

Of note for this clonotype: This sequence may be a read error, since a much larger clone differs from it by one base. V usage is TRBV6-2 or TRBV6-3 and J usage is TRBJ1-1; 7 nucleotides match TRBD1. The CDR3 has 15 amino acids. Germline V CDR1 and CDR2: MNHEY, SVGEGT. V trimming: 6 bases; J trimming: 1 base; junction bases outside the gene matches: 8. The CDR3 protein is CASRGDRDRNTEAFF. For the CDR3, the DNA is TGTGCCAGCAGGGGAGACCGGGACAGGAACACTGAAGCTTTCTTT.

The table lists this clonotype with many counts. The chain links TRBV10-3 to TRBJ2-7; no reliable D call. V was clipped by 6 bases and J by 3 bases, with 6 bases between them. CDR3 length: 11 residues. Germline-derived CDR1 and CDR2 are ENHRY and SYGVKD. This CDR3 reads CAISANYEQYF. CDR3 DNA sequence: TGTGCCATCAGCGCGAACTACGAGCAGTACTTC.

The genes are TRBV11-2 and TRBJ2-6; D possibly uses TRBD1 or TRBD2 (5 bases each). With 5 bases removed from V and 0 bases from J, the gap between germline ends came to 14 bases. Germline V lookup: CDR1 SGHAT, CDR2 FQNNGV. The CDR3 is made up of 17 amino acids. The CDR3: CASSGDALSSGANVLTF. CDR3 nucleotide sequence: TGTGCCAGCAGCGGGGACGCCCTAAGCTCTGGGGCCAACGTCCTGACTTTC.

This clonotype was counted ten times or more. This chain joins TRBV20-1 and TRBJ1-2, with 9 bases lining up with TRBD1. The V segment lost 0 bases and the J segment 4 bases; nucleotides outside the gene matches: 3. This CDR3 is 14 amino acids long. Germline V gene data show CDR1 as DFQATT and CDR2 as SNEGSKA (reference sequence). This CDR3 is CSARDRQGGYGYTF. CDR3 in DNA: TGCAGTGCTAGAGACCGACAGGGGGGCTATGGCTACACCTTC.

Notes on this clonotype: A much larger clonotype is one base distant, so this may be a read error. J is TRBJ1-6 and V is TRBV20-1, with D unresolved. The V end was cut by 5 bases, the J end by 3 bases, with 8 bases between. The CDR3 runs to 13 residues. Germline V CDR1 and CDR2: DFQATT, SNEGSKA (reference sequence). CDR3 coding DNA: TGCAGTGCTGGCCGGGGCTATAATTCACCCCTCCACTTT. Translated, it gives CSAGRGYNSPLHF.

This clonotype was detected ten times or more. The V and J genes are TRBV2 and TRBJ2-7; D may be TRBD1 or TRBD2 (5 bases each). Germline V lookup: CDR1 SNHLY, CDR2 FYNNEI. The CDR3 covers 14 residues. V was pared by 1 base and J by 4 bases, with 11 bases between. The CDR3 DNA reads as TGTGCCAGCAGTGAAGGGGGACCGGCTTACGAGCAGTACTTC. Translating gives CASSEGGPAYEQYF.

This clonotype has a count of ten or more. The rearrangement uses TRBV7-2 and TRBJ2-7; D is perhaps TRBD2 (6 bases). The CDR3 spans 15 residues. Per the germline V gene, CDR1 is SGHTA and CDR2 is FQGNSA. V lost 1 base, J lost 2 bases, and 12 bases lay in between. As DNA, the CDR3 is TGTGCCAGCAGCTTAGTGGCGGGGAAGACCTACGAGCAGTACTTC. Translating gives CASSLVAGKTYEQYF.

In this sample, this clonotype turned up many times. The genes are TRBV20-1 and TRBJ1-1, with D possibly TRBD1 on 6 matching bases. Trimming took off 1 base at V and 5 bases at J, with 8 bases between the two ends. This CDR3 contains 12 residues. Germline values: CDR1 DFQATT, CDR2 SNEGSKA (reference sequence). The CDR3: CSARVGGTEAFF. The CDR3 DNA is TGCAGTGCTAGAGTAGGGGGAACTGAAGCTTTCTTT.

The rearrangement joins TRBV11-2 to TRBJ2-2; 7 nucleotides match TRBD2. V was clipped by 3 bases and J by 2 bases; unmatched bases: 6. The CDR3 totals 16 residues. CDR1 is SGHAT and CDR2 is FQNNGV in the germline V gene. The CDR3 is CASSFGSGGNTGELFF. The CDR3 bases are TGTGCCAGCAGCTTTGGGTCGGGAGGAAACACCGGGGAGCTGTTTTTT.

CDR3: CASSFFETEAFF. In nucleotides, the CDR3 is TGTGCCAGTAGTTTTTTTGAGACTGAAGCTTTCTTT. The chain uses TRBV19 and TRBJ1-1, with no clear D. This CDR3 is 12 amino acids long. Germline CDR1 reads LNHDA; CDR2 reads SQIVND (reference sequence). Trimming shortened V by 5 bases and J by 5 bases, and 9 bases separated the two germline ends.

The rearrangement joins TRBV7-9 to TRBJ2-2; unclear D gene. The V end lost 5 bases, the J end lost 4 bases, and 11 bases lay between the germline ends. This CDR3 spans 14 amino acids. Germline V lookup: CDR1 SEHNR, CDR2 FQNEAQ (reference sequence). This chain's CDR3 is CASSRSFTTGELFF. CDR3 nucleotide sequence: TGTGCCAGCAGCCGTTCCTTCACCACCGGGGAGCTGTTTTTT. Complete variable domain (other parts from reference TRBV7-9 and TRBJ2-2): DTGVSQNPRHKITKRGQNVTFRCDPISEHNRLYWYRQTLGQGPEFLTYFQNEAQLEKSRLLSDRFSAERPKGSFSTLEIQRTEQGDSAMYLCASSRSFTTGELFFGEGSRLTVL.

V gene TRBV29-1 combines with J gene TRBJ1-1, with a possible D match to TRBD1 (6 bases). Germline CDR1 and CDR2: SQVTM and ANQGSEA. Trimming shortened V by 0 bases and J by 5 bases, and 16 bases separated the two germline ends. The CDR3 runs to 15 residues. CDR3 residues: CSVEDVLWGATEAFF. The CDR3 bases are TGCAGCGTTGAAGATGTGTTGTGGGGGGCGACTGAAGCTTTCTTT.

This clonotype was observed at least ten times. The CDR3: CASSPAFLQGETQYF. The CDR3 region has the DNA TGTGCCAGCAGCCCTGCTTTCTTGCAGGGGGAGACCCAGTACTTC. The rearrangement joins TRBV27 to TRBJ2-5; D is perhaps TRBD1 (6 bases). Between the trimmed V and J ends, which lost 6 bases and 5 bases, there was a span of 19 bases. Germline V CDR1 and CDR2: MNHEY, SMNVEV (reference sequence). The CDR3 loop spans 15 amino acids.